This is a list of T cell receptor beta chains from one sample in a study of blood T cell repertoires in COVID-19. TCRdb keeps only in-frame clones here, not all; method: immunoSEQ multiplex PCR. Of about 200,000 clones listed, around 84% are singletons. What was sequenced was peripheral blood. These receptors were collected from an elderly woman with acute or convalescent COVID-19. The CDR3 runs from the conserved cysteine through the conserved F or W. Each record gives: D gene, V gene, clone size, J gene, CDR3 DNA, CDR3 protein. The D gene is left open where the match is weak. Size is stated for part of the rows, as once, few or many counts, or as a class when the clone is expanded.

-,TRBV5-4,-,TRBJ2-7,TGTGCCAGCAGCAAAAACAGGGACCAGAGTTGGGAGCAGTACTTC,CASSKNRDQSWEQYF
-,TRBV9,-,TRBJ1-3,TGTGCCAGCAGCGTAGCAGGGATAGGAAACACCATATATTTT,CASSVAGIGNTIYF
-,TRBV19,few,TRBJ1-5,TGTGCCAGTAGTATTTCGGTGGGCGGCAATCAGCCCCAGCATTTT,CASSISVGGNQPQHF
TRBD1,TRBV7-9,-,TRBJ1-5,TGTGCCAGCAGCTTAGGAGACAGGGTCCACCAGCCCCAGCATTTT,CASSLGDRVHQPQHF
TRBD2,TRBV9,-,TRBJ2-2,TGTGCCAGCAGCACCCCTAGCGGGGATGTTCCCGGGGAGCTGTTTTTT,CASSTPSGDVPGELFF
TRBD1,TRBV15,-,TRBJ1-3,TGTGCCACCAGCAGAGATCTCTCTACAGGGGGCTCGGGGGACACCATATATTTT,CATSRDLSTGGSGDTIYF
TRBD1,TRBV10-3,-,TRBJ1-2,TGTGCCATCAGTCCGGACAGGGGCGGCTATGGCTACACCTTC,CAISPDRGGYGYTF
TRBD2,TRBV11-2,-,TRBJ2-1,TGTGCCAGCAGCCTACTAGCGTCGAGCTCCTACAATGAGCAGTTCTTC,CASSLLASSSYNEQFF
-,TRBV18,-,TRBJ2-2,TGTGCCAGCTCATCCGACAGGCCCACCGGGGAGCTGTTTTTT,CASSSDRPTGELFF
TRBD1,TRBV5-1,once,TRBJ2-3,TGCGCCAGCAGCCTGGACAGGGGCGACACAGATACGCAGTATTTT,CASSLDRGDTDTQYF
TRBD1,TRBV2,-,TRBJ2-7,TGTGCCAGCAGTGGGGGACAGGGGCCCTACGAGCAGTACTTC,CASSGGQGPYEQYF
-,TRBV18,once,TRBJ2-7,TGTGCCAGCTCACCACGCACAGACTCCTACGAGCAGTACTTC,CASSPRTDSYEQYF
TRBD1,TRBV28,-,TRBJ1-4,TGTGCCAGCAGTCTTTTGGGGACAGGGGCGGATGAAAAACTGTTTTTT,CASSLLGTGADEKLFF
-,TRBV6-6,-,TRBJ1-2,TGTGCCAGCAGTGAGCAGGTTTATGGCTACACCTTC,CASSEQVYGYTF
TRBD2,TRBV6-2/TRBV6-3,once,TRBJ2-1,TGTGCCAGCAGTCGCCTCTGGACTAGCGGGAGAGTAGGTGAGCAGTTCTTC,CASSRLWTSGRVGEQFF
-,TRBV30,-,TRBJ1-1,TGTGCCTGGAGTGTATTCGGGGGGACTGAAGCTTTCTTT,CAWSVFGGTEAFF
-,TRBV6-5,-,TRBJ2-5,TGTGCCAGCAGTTATCAGATCGGGGGCCAAGAGACCCAGTACTTC,CASSYQIGGQETQYF
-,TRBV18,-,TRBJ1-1,TGTGCCAGCTCACCTTTACAGGGACCTTCAGGGAACACTGAAGCTTTCTTT,CASSPLQGPSGNTEAFF
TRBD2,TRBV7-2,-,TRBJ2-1,TGTGCCAGCAGCTTAGATCGGCTAGCGGGAGTGGGCGAGCAGTTCTTC,CASSLDRLAGVGEQFF
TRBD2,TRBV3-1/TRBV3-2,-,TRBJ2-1,TGTGCCAGCAGCCAAAAAGGGGGGACTAGCGGGCTTGAGCAGTTCTTC,CASSQKGGTSGLEQFF
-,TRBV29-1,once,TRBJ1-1,TGCAGCGTTGTGGGAGACACTGAAGCTTTCTTT,CSVVGDTEAFF
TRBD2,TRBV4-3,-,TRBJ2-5,TGCGCCAGCAGCCAAGACCGGGGTGGTTTTGCGGGAGGAAGCGAGACCCAGTACTTC,CASSQDRGGFAGGSETQYF
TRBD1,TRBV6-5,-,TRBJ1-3,TGTGCCAGCACCCGGACAGGTCTTGGAAACACCATATATTTT,CASTRTGLGNTIYF
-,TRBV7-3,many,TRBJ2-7,TGTGCCAGCAGCTTAGATGCGGGGGCCTCCTACGAGCAGTACTTC,CASSLDAGASYEQYF
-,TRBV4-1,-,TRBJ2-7,TGCGCCAGCAGCCAAGATCAGGGGATAAGCTACGAGCAGTACTTC,CASSQDQGISYEQYF
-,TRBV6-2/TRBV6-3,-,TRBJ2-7,TGTGCCAGCAGTTCCTCCCAGGTGGCGCGGGACTCGTACGAGCAGTACTTC,CASSSSQVARDSYEQYF
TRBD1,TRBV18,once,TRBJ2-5,TGTGCCAGCTCACCGGGACAGACCCAAGAGACCCAGTACTTC,CASSPGQTQETQYF
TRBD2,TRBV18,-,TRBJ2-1,TGTGCCAGCTCACCCCGGCTAGCGGGAAAGAATGAGCAGTTCTTC,CASSPRLAGKNEQFF
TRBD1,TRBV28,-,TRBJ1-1,TGTGCCAGCAGTTCGGGTTCGGGACAGCTACTAGAAGCTTTCTTT,CASSSGSGQLLEAFF
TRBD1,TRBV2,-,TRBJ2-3,TGTGCCAGCAAGGGACAGACTAGCACAGATACGCAGTATTTT,CASKGQTSTDTQYF
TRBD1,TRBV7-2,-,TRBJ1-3,TGTGCCAGCAGCTTAGCGCTAGGGGGCGTCGGAAACACCATATATTTT,CASSLALGGVGNTIYF
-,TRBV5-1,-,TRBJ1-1,TGCGCCAGCAGCTTGGAATTACTATACACTGAAGCTTTCTTT,CASSLELLYTEAFF
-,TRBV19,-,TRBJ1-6,TGTGCCAGTAGTATCGCGCAGGGCAATTCACCCCTCCACTTT,CASSIAQGNSPLHF
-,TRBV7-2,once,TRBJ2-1,TGTGCCAGCAGCTTCCCCGCTTACAGGGCCTCCCCTGAGCAGTTCTTC,CASSFPAYRASPEQFF
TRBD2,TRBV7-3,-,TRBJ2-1,TGTGCCAGCAGCTTAGCGGGGACTAGCGATGAGCAGTTCTTC,CASSLAGTSDEQFF
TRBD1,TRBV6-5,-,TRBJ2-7,TGTGCCAGCAGATCAGGACAGGGACCCTACGAGCAGTACTTC,CASRSGQGPYEQYF
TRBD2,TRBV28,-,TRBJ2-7,TGTGCCAGCAGGACTAGCGGGAGAAGCTCCTACGAGCAGTACTTC,CASRTSGRSSYEQYF
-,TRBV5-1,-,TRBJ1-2,TGCGCCAGCAGCTTTTCCGGGGATCTTAACTATGGCTACACCTTC,CASSFSGDLNYGYTF
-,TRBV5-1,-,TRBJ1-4,TGCGCCAGCAGCTCAACAGGGTCAGCTAATGAAAAACTGTTTTTT,CASSSTGSANEKLFF
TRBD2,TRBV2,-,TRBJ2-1,TGTGCCAGCAGTGAATGGCGGGAGGCGGGAGAGCAGTTCTTC,CASSEWREAGEQFF
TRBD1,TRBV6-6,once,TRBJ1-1,TGTGCCAGCAGTTACCCGGGACAGGTCGCTTTCTTT,CASSYPGQVAFF
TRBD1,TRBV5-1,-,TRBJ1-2,TGCGCCAGCAGCCTTCTAACAGGGGAATATGGCTACACCTTC,CASSLLTGEYGYTF
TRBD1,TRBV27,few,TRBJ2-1,TGTGCCAGCAGTTTAGCCAGGGGGCTTCGCAATGAGCAGTTCTTC,CASSLARGLRNEQFF
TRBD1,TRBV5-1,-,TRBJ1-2,TGCGCCAGCAGCTCCGGACAGGCCGGGGTAGATGGCTACACCTTC,CASSSGQAGVDGYTF
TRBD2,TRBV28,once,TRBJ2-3,TGTGCCAGCAGTTTAGCGGGAGGGCCGGGCGATACGCAGTATTTT,CASSLAGGPGDTQYF
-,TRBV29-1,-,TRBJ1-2,TGCAGCGTTCTTCAGGGTTATGGCTACACCTTC,CSVLQGYGYTF
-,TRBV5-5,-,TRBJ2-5,TGTGCCAGCAGCTTGTACAGGCGGATGGGTTTAGGGGAGACCCAGTACTTC,CASSLYRRMGLGETQYF
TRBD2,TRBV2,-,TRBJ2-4,TGTGCCAGCACCGGCGGGAGGGCCAAAAACATTCAGTACTTC,CASTGGRAKNIQYF
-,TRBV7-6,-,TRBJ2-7,TGTGCCAGCAGCTTAGCCGGGACTTCATTCTACGAGCAGTACTTC,CASSLAGTSFYEQYF
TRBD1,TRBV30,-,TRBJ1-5,TGTGCCTGGGGGGGACAGGGAGATCAGCCCCAGCATTTT,CAWGGQGDQPQHF
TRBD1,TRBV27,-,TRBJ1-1,TGTGCCAGCAGTTTACGACCCGGACAGGGTAGTACTGAAGCTTTCTTT,CASSLRPGQGSTEAFF
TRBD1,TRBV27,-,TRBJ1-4,TGTGCCAGCAGCTCGGGACAGCTCCGGGAAAAACTGTTTTTT,CASSSGQLREKLFF
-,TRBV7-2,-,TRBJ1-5,TGTGCCAGCAGCTCACAGGGCAGCAATCAGCCCCAGCATTTT,CASSSQGSNQPQHF
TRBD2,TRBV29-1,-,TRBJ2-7,TGCAGCGTACGGCGGGAGGATCGGGGCGAGCAGTACTTC,CSVRREDRGEQYF
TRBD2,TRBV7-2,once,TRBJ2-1,TGTGCCAGCAGCCCTTATAGCGGGAGGGCCCTGAATGAGCAGTTCTTC,CASSPYSGRALNEQFF
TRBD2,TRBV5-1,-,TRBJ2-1,TGCGCCAGCAGCTCCGGACTAGCGGGTATCAATGAGCAGTTCTTC,CASSSGLAGINEQFF
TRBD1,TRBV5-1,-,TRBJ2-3,TGCGCCAGCAGCCTCGCAGGGGGTATTACAGATACGCAGTATTTT,CASSLAGGITDTQYF
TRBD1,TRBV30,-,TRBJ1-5,TGTGCCTGGAGATCACAGGGGGCAGGCAATCAGCCCCAGCATTTT,CAWRSQGAGNQPQHF